Below are 11 T cell receptor beta chains sequenced from a single sample in a study of blood T cells in healthy people across ages. Together with a sample-barcoded 5' primer, a J-beta primer mix was included in a second PCR lasting about 7 to 12 cycles. Using its own MiXCR run on the 5' RACE reads, TCRdb lists one record per CDR3 protein. This sample yields some 1,800,000 distinct CDR3 sequences, of which roughly two fifths are seen a single time; roughly 24% belongs to the top ten. The sequencing sample was made of blood. The receptors were gathered from a human donor in good health.

The chain uses TRBV11-1 and TRBJ1-5, with D unresolved. The germline CDR1 and CDR2 sequences are SGHAT and FQDESV (reference sequence). Trimming took 2 bases from V and 0 from J, leaving 17 bases between them. The CDR3 totals 18 residues. The CDR3 DNA is TGTGCCAGCAGCTTATCCCGCAGGAGCCTCTATAGCAATCAGCCCCAGCATTTT. It specifies CASSLSRRSLYSNQPQHF. The entire variable domain, with the rest obtained from reference TRBV11-1 and TRBJ1-5, is as follows: EAEVAQSPRYKITEKSQAVAFWCDPISGHATLYWYRQILGQGPELLVQFQDESVVDDSQLPKDRFSAERLKGVDSTLKIQPAELGDSAMYLCASSLSRRSLYSNQPQHFGDGTRLSIL.

J is TRBJ2-4 and V is TRBV27, with D uncertain. The J call may not be correct, given that the DNA end is closer to TRBJ2-7. CDR3 length: 13 residues. The germline V gene has CDR1 MNHEY and CDR2 SMNVEV (reference sequence). CDR3 in amino acids: CASSLRRPHEQYF. DNA of the CDR3: TGTGCCAGCAGTTTACGGCGTCCTCACGAGCAGTACTTC.

The chain recombines TRBV7-8 with TRBJ1-5; D gene unclear. V lost 0 bases and J lost 4, with 10 bases in between. The CDR3 loop spans 15 amino acids. The germline V gene encodes CDR1 SGHVS and CDR2 FQNEAQ. For the CDR3, the DNA is TGTGCCAGCAGCTTAGCGTTTTCGGGGAATCAGCCCCAGCATTTT. Protein: CASSLAFSGNQPQHF. The whole variable domain, filled in from reference TRBV7-8 and TRBJ1-5, reads GAGVSQSPRYKVAKRGQDVALRCDPISGHVSLFWYQQALGQGPEFLTYFQNEAQLDKSGLPSDRFFAERPEGSVSTLKIQRTQQEDSAVYLCASSLAFSGNQPQHFGDGTRLSIL.

This clonotype was counted once. The chain carries TRBV20-1 and TRBJ2-5; TRBD2 is a possible D gene (6 bases). The CDR3 sequence is 15 residues long. V was pared by 6 bases and J by 1 base, with 18 bases between. Germline V gene data show CDR1 as DFQATT and CDR2 as SNEGSKA (reference sequence). This CDR3 is CSAQTPGTFQETQYF. In DNA form, the CDR3 reads TGCAGTGCGCAGACTCCCGGGACTTTCCAAGAGACCCAGTACTTC.

This clonotype has ten or more counts. This chain uses TRBV4-1 with TRBJ2-4; D is possibly TRBD2 (5 bases). The CDR3 length is 15 residues. The germline gives CDR1 MGHRA, CDR2 YSYEKL. Trimming left V 0 bases short and J 1 base short, with 7 bases between. CDR3 sequence (DNA): TGCGCCAGCAGCCAAGACGGACTTGCCAAAAACATTCAGTACTTC. It translates to CASSQDGLAKNIQYF.

V and J are TRBV29-1 and TRBJ1-1; a possible D gene is TRBD1 (5 bases). The germline V and J ends were trimmed by 5 bases and 1 base, with 11 bases remaining between them. This CDR3 has 13 residues. Looked up from germline, CDR1 is SQVTM and CDR2 is ANQGSEA. The CDR3 protein is CSVRGWTNTEAFF. For the CDR3, the DNA is TGCAGCGTTAGGGGTTGGACGAACACTGAAGCTTTCTTT.

The chain uses TRBV13 and TRBJ2-1; 11 nucleotides match TRBD2. V lost 4 bases to trimming and J lost 0 bases; unmatched junction nucleotides: 2. The CDR3 consists of 16 residues. Germline lookup yields CDR1 PRHDT and CDR2 FYEKMQ (reference sequence). For the CDR3, the DNA is TGTGCCAGCAGCTCTAGCGGGGGGATCTCCTACAATGAGCAGTTCTTC. It is translated as CASSSSGGISYNEQFF.

This sequence joins TRBV5-1 and TRBJ2-7; 10 bases fit TRBD2. The CDR3 length is 15 residues. V lost 4 bases to trimming and J lost 3 bases; unmatched junction nucleotides: 7. Germline CDR1 is SGHRS and CDR2 is YFSETQ. CDR3 sequence: CASSKITSGDYEQYF. The CDR3 DNA follows: TGCGCCAGCAGCAAAATTACTAGCGGGGACTACGAGCAGTACTTC.

This clonotype was seen only a few times. V usage is TRBV7-2 and J usage is TRBJ2-5, with TRBD1 identical over 7 bases. Trimming took 1 base from V and 5 from J; bases not matched to a gene: 4. The CDR3 extends over 14 amino acids. Germline CDR1 SGHTA, CDR2 FQGNSA. The CDR3 sequence: CASSLGLQGETQYF. CDR3 DNA sequence: TGTGCCAGCAGCTTAGGATTACAGGGGGAGACCCAGTACTTC.

The CDR3 protein is CASSSRERTSGGASYEQYF. The CDR3 DNA follows: TGTGCCAGCAGTTCCAGAGAAAGGACTAGCGGGGGGGCCTCCTACGAGCAGTACTTC. The chain is built from TRBV12-3 or TRBV12-4 and TRBJ2-7, with 15 bases lining up with TRBD2. The CDR3 runs to 19 residues. After removal of 4 bases from V and 0 bases from J, the junction contained 10 bases not matched to a gene.

This clonotype has more than one count but fewer than ten. The gene calls are TRBV7-2 and TRBJ2-7; either TRBD1 or TRBD2 may supply D (5 bases each). The CDR3 has 15 residues. Germline assignment: CDR1 SGHTA and CDR2 FQGNSA. V lost 5 bases and J lost 4, with 18 bases in between. CDR3 protein: CASSRPPDGGYEQYF. The CDR3 bases are TGTGCCAGCAGCCGCCCTCCCGATGGGGGATACGAGCAGTACTTC.